Listed below are T cell receptor beta chains from one sample, sequenced in a study of shared T cell receptors in the human thymus. Measured with immunoSEQ multiplex PCR; TCRdb has only the in-frame clones, and not every one. Of over 350,000 clones in the sample, 85% to 95% are singletons; the top ten hold about 0.02%. The sample taken for sequencing was thymocytes. The receptors were sampled from a human donor. Each CDR3 is given without its conserved first and last residue. The D gene is left open where the match is weak.

D gene	CDR3 length	V gene	J gene	CDR3 protein
.	10	TRBV25-1	TRBJ1-3	ASSRDWNTIY
TRBD1	18	TRBV6-1	TRBJ1-1	ASSEFQVWMLNRGTTEAF
TRBD2	13	TRBV6-1	TRBJ2-5	ASPGLAGEKETQY
TRBD1	12	TRBV10-1	TRBJ2-7	ASSESGTAYEQY
.	12	TRBV7-2	TRBJ2-4	ASSWDGTKNIQY
.	13	TRBV18	TRBJ1-1	ASSPRGSRNTEAF
.	15	TRBV19	TRBJ1-3	ASSIGRQVLSGNTIY
.	16	TRBV2	TRBJ2-2	ASSDGAASRGNTGELF
TRBD1	14	TRBV5-8	TRBJ1-1	ASSLGHRGKNTEAF
TRBD2	12	TRBV6-4	TRBJ2-7	ASSETSARKEQY
TRBD1	17	TRBV7-9	TRBJ1-3	ASSVGQFPTPLSGNTIY
.	11	TRBV5-4	TRBJ2-4	ASSPDRRNIQY
.	12	TRBV25-1	TRBJ2-2	ASSDGRATGELF
TRBD1	14	TRBV28	TRBJ1-1	ASSAPPGQVGLEAF
TRBD1	12	TRBV5-5	TRBJ2-7	ASSRTGKRNEQY
TRBD1	15	TRBV4-3	TRBJ2-7	ASSQGRDRGDFYEQY
.	11	TRBV5-4	TRBJ1-1	ASSREGGGEAF
.	14	TRBV7-9	TRBJ1-2	ASSLPQSRRFYGYT
TRBD2	12	TRBV27	TRBJ2-7	ASRRQRGSYEQY
.	13	TRBV7-6	TRBJ2-5	ASSLLQGGPETQY
.	17	TRBV21-1	TRBJ2-2	ASVPGTSGTEGNTGELF
TRBD2	14	TRBV7-8	TRBJ2-2	ASSLFREGDTGELF
.	14	TRBV28	TRBJ1-2	ASTPLNQVPNYGYT
.	14	TRBV21-1	TRBJ1-1	ASSKRDRDMNTEAF
.	14	TRBV9	TRBJ1-5	ASSVGIGGVGQPQH
TRBD1	14	TRBV10-3	TRBJ2-7	AISLNRDRHTYEQY
TRBD2	11	TRBV6-5	TRBJ2-5	ASKRERLETQY
.	12	TRBV2	TRBJ2-3	ASSAREGTDTQY
.	14	TRBV30	TRBJ1-2	AWSIFHPVVNYGYT
TRBD2	10	TRBV30	TRBJ2-7	AWSPGGYEQY
.	13	TRBV9	TRBJ2-5	ASSSHRASQETQY
.	12	TRBV14	TRBJ2-7	ASSPKGGYYEQY
.	16	TRBV27	TRBJ1-5	ASSQSHGPLSVNQPQH
TRBD1	12	TRBV28	TRBJ1-1	ASSFKQGSTEAF
TRBD2	13	TRBV6-5	TRBJ2-1	ASSSPSGSNNEQF
.	13	TRBV6-6	TRBJ1-1	ASSYVRCLNTEAF
.	12	TRBV30	TRBJ2-7	AWSVLGDSYEQY
.	13	TRBV11-2	TRBJ1-3	ASSPLWESGNTIY
TRBD2	12	TRBV6-5	TRBJ2-1	ASSTSGEGDEQF
TRBD2	13	TRBV28	TRBJ2-1	ASSWGLAVGNEQF